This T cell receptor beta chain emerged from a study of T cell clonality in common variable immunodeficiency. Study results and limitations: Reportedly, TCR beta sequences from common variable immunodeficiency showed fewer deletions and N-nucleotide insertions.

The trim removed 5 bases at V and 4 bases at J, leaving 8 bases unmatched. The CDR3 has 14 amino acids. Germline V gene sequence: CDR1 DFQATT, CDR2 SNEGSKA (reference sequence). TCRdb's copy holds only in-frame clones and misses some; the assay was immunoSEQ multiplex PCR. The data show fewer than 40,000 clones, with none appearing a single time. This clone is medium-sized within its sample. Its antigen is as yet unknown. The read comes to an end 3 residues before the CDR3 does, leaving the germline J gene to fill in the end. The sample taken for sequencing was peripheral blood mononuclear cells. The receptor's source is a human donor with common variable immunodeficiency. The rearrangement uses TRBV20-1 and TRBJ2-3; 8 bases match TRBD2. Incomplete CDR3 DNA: TGCAGTGCTCACCCGGGACTAGAGGCAGATACG. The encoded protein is CSAHPGLEADT. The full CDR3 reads CSAHPGLEADTQYF.